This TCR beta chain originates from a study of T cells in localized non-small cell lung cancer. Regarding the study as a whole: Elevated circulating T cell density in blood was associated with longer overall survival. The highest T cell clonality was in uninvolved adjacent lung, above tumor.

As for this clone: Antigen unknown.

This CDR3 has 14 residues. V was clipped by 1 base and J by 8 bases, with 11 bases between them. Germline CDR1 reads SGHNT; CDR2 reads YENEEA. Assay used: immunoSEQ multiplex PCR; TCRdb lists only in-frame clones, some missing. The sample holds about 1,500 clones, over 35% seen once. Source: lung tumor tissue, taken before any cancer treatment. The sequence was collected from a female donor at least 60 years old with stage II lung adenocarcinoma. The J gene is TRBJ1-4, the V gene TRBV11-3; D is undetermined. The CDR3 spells CASSLGRRSEKLFF. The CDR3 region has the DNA TGTGCCAGCAGCTTAGGCAGGCGATCGGAAAAACTGTTTTTT.